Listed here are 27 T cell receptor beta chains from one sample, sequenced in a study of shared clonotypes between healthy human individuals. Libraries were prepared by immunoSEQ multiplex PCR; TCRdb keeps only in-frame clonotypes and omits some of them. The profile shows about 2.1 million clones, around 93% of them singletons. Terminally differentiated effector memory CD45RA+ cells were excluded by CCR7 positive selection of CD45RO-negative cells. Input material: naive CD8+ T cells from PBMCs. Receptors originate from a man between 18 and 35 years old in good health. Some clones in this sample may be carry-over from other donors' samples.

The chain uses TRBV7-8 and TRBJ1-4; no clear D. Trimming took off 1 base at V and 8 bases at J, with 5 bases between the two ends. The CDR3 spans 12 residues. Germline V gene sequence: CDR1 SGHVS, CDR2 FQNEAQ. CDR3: CASSLVGEKLFF. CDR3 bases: TGTGCCAGCAGCTTAGTCGGCGAAAAACTGTTTTTT.

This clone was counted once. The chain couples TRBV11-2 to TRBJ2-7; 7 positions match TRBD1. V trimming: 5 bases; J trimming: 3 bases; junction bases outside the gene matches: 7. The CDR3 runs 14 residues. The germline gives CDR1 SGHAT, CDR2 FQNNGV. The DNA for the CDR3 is TGTGCCAGCAGCGAGGGGGCGGGTTTCTACGAGCAGTACTTC. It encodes CASSEGAGFYEQYF.

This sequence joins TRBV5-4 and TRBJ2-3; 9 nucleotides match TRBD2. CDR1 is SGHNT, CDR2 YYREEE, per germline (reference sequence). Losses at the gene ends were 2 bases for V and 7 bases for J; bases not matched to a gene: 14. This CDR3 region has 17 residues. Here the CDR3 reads CASSFPVSGTSPHTQYF. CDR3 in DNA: TGTGCCAGCAGCTTTCCTGTTTCCGGGACTAGCCCCCATACGCAGTATTTT.

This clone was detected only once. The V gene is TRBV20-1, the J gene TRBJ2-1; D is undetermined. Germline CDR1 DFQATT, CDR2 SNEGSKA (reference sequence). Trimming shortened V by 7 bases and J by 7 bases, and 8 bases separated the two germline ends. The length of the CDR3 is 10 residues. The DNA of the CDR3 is TGCAGTGTCCTAGAGAATGAGCAGTTCTTC. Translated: CSVLENEQFF.

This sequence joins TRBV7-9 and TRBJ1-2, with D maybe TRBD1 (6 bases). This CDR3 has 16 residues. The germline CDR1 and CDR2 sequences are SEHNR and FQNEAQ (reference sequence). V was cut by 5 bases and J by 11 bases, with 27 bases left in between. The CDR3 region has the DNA TGTGCCAGCAGCCCACCCACCCTCGGACAGTACGTTGGATACACCTTC. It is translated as CASSPPTLGQYVGYTF. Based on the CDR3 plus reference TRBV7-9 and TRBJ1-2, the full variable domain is DTGVSQNPRHKITKRGQNVTFRCDPISEHNRLYWYRQTLGQGPEFLTYFQNEAQLEKSRLLSDRFSAERPKGSFSTLEIQRTEQGDSAMYLCASSPPTLGQYVGYTFGSGTRLTVV.

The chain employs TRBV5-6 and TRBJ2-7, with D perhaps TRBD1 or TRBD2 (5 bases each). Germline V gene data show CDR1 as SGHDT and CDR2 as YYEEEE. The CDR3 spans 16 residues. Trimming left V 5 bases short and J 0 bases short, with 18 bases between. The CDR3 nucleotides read TGTGCCAGCAGTCCGGAGATCGGGACGCTCTCCTACGAGCAGTACTTC. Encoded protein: CASSPEIGTLSYEQYF.

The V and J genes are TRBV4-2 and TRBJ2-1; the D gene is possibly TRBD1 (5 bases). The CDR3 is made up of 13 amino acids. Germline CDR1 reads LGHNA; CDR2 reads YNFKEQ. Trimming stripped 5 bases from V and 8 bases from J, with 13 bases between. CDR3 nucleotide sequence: TGTGCCAGCAGCTACCCAGGGAACGATGAGCAGTTCTTC. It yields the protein CASSYPGNDEQFF.

In DNA form, the CDR3 reads TGTGCCAGCAGCTTACTTGGTTCCGGCGGGAGATTCTCAGATACGCAGTATTTT. This encodes CASSLLGSGGRFSDTQYF. The rearrangement uses TRBV11-2 and TRBJ2-3, with 7 bases that match TRBD2. Germline CDR1 SGHAT, CDR2 FQNNGV. With 2 bases clipped from V and 4 bases from J, the junction kept 15 bases outside the gene matches. The CDR3 totals 18 residues. Variable domain in full (rest from reference TRBV11-2 and TRBJ2-3): EAGVAQSPRYKIIEKRQSVAFWCNPISGHATLYWYQQILGQGPKLLIQFQNNGVVDDSQLPKDRFSAERLKGVDSTLKIQPAKLEDSAVYLCASSLLGSGGRFSDTQYFGPGTRLTVL.

CDR3 sequence reads: CASSFSVGGALYEQYF. In DNA, the CDR3 is TGTGCCAGCAGCTTTTCCGTTGGGGGGGCCCTGTACGAGCAGTACTTC. The J gene is TRBJ2-7, the V gene TRBV11-2, with D possibly matching TRBD2 (7 bases). The germline CDR1 and CDR2 sequences are SGHAT and FQNNGV. The CDR3 extends over 16 amino acids. V lost 3 bases to trimming and J lost 4 bases, with 19 bases between them.

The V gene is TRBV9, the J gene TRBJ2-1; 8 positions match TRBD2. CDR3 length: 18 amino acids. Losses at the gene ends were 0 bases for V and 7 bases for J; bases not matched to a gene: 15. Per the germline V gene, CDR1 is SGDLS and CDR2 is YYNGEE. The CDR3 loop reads CASSVALNSGKSRNEQFF. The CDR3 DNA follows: TGTGCCAGCAGCGTAGCCCTAAATAGCGGGAAATCGCGAAATGAGCAGTTCTTC.

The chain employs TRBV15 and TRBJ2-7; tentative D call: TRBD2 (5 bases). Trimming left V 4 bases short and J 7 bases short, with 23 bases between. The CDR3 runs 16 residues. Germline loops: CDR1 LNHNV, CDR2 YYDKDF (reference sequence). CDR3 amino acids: CATSINREGAYQEQYF. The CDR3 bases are TGTGCCACCAGCATTAACCGTGAGGGAGCCTACCAGGAGCAGTACTTC.

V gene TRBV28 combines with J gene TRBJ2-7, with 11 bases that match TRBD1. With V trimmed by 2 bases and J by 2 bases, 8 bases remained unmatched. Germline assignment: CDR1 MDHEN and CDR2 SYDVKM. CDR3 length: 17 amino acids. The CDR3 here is CASSLPGTGGRAYEQYF. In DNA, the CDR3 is TGTGCCAGCAGTTTACCCGGGACAGGGGGAAGGGCCTACGAGCAGTACTTC.

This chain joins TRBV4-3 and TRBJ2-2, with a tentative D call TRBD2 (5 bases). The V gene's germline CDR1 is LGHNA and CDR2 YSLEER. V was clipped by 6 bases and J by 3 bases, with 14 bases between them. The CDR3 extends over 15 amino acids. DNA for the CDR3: TGCGCCAGCAGTGCCGGGGAGTGGGACACCGGGGAGCTGTTTTTT. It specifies CASSAGEWDTGELFF.

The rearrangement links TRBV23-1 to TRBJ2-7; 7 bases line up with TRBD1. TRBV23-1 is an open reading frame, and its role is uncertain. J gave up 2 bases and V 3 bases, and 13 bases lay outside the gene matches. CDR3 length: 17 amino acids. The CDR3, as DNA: TGCGCCAGCAGTCAGCACGGGACAGACGGGACCCCCTACGAGCAGTACTTC. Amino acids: CASSQHGTDGTPYEQYF.

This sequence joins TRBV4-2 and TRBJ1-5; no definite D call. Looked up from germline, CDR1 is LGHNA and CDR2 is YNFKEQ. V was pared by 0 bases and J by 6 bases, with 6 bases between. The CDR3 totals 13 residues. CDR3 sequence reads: CASSQELSQPQHF. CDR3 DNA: TGTGCCAGCAGCCAAGAACTCAGTCAGCCCCAGCATTTT.

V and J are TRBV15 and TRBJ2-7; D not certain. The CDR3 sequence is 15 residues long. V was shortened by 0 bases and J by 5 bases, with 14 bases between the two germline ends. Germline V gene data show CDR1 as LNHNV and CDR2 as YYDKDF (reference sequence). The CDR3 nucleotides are TGTGCCACCAGCAGAGATGAGGATGGGTCCGACGAGCAGTACTTC. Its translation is CATSRDEDGSDEQYF.

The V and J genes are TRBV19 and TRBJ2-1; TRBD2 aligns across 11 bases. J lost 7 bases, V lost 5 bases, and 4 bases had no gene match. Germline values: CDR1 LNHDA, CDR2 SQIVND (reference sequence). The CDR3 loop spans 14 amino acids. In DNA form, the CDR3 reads TGTGCCAGTAGTGTCCGACTAGCGGGGAATGAGCAGTTCTTC. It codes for CASSVRLAGNEQFF.

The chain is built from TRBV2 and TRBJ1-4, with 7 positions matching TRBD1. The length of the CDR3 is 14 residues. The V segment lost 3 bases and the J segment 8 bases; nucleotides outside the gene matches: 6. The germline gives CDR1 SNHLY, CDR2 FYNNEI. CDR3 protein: CASSDTGVGEKLFF. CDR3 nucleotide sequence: TGTGCCAGCAGTGATACAGGGGTTGGGGAAAAACTGTTTTTT.

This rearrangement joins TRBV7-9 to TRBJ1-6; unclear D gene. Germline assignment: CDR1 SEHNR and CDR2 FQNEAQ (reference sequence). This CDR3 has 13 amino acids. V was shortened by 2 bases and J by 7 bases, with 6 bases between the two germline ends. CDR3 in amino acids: CASSLPRNSPLHF. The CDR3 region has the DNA TGTGCCAGCAGCTTACCCCGAAATTCACCCCTCCACTTT.

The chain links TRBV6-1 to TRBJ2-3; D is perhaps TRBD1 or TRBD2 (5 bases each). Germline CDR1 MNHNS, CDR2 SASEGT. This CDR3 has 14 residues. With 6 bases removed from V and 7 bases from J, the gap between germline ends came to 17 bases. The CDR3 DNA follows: TGTGCCAGCAGGCCGGGACGGGGCGGACATACGCAGTATTTT. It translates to CASRPGRGGHTQYF.

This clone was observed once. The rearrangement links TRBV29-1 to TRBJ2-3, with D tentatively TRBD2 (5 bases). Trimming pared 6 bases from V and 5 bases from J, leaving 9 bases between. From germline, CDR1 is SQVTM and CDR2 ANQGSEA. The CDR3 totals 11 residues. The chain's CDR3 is CSVRAIDTQYF. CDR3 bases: TGCAGCGTGCGGGCCATAGATACGCAGTATTTT.

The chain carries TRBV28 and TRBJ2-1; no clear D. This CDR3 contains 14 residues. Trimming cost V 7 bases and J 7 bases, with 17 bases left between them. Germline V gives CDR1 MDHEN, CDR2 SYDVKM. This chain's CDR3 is CASKIGGFGNEQFF. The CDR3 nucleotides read TGTGCCAGCAAGATAGGCGGTTTTGGGAATGAGCAGTTCTTC.

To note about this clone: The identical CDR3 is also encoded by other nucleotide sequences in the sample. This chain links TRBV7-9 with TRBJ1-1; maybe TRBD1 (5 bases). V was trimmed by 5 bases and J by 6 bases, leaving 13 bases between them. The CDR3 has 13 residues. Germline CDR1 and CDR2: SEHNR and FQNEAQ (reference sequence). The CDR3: CASSPGRGAEAFF. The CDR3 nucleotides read TGTGCCAGCAGCCCAGGGCGGGGAGCTGAAGCTTTCTTT. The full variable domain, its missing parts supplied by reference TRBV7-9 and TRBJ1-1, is DTGVSQNPRHKITKRGQNVTFRCDPISEHNRLYWYRQTLGQGPEFLTYFQNEAQLEKSRLLSDRFSAERPKGSFSTLEIQRTEQGDSAMYLCASSPGRGAEAFFGQGTRLTVV.

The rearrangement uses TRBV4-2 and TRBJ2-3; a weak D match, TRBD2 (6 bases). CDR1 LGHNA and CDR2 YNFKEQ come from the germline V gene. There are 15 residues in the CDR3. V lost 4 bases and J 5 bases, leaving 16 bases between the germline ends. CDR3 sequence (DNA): TGTGCCAGCAGCCCCCTGGAGGGAGGAGGAGATACGCAGTATTTT. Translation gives CASSPLEGGGDTQYF.

The CDR3 region has the DNA TGTGCCAGCAGTGAAGGGGGCGGGATTGCCTACGAGCAGTACTTC. It is translated as CASSEGGGIAYEQYF. This rearrangement joins TRBV6-1 to TRBJ2-7, with D possibly TRBD2 on 6 matching bases. Trimming cost V 1 base and J 2 bases, with 12 bases left between them. CDR3 size: 15 residues. Germline CDR1 is MNHNS and CDR2 is SASEGT.

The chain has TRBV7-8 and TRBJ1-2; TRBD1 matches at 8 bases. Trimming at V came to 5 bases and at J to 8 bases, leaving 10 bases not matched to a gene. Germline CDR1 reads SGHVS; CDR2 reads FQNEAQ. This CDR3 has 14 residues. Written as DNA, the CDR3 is TGTGCCAGCAGCGGACAGGGACCGACTATCGGCTACACCTTC. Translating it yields CASSGQGPTIGYTF.

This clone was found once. The chain's CDR3 is CASTHPRGSYTGELFF. The CDR3 DNA reads as TGTGCCAGCACCCACCCCCGCGGGAGCTACACCGGGGAGCTGTTTTTT. The rearrangement links TRBV28 to TRBJ2-2; 7 bases map to TRBD2. Germline CDR1 MDHEN, CDR2 SYDVKM. The CDR3 loop spans 16 amino acids. The ends lost 7 bases at V and 3 bases at J; junction bases unmatched: 11. The variable domain in full, completed from reference TRBV28 and TRBJ2-2, reads DVKVTQSSRYLVKRTGEKVFLECVQDMDHENMFWYRQDPGLGLRLIYFSYDVKMKEKGDIPEGYSVSREKKERFSLILESASTNQTSMYLCASTHPRGSYTGELFFGEGSRLTVL.